Sequencing of this T cell receptor beta chain was carried out in a study of T cell responses to AZD1222 COVID-19 vaccine. General study results and limits: Every sample of the repertoires postdated the peak T cell response. Reportedly, close to half of spike-specific TCRs are directed against unmutated variant regions. White British ancestry dominated among donors, who included more females, and clonal diversity was possibly underestimated. Baseline seropositivity occurred in only a handful of AZD1222 recipients.

Sequenced by immunoSEQ multiplex PCR; TCRdb stores in-frame clones only, minus some. The repertoire holds 90,000 to 100,000 clones, with about 88% as singletons. Concerning this clone itself: The antigen is not known.

The sequence was collected from an adult who received the AZD1222 COVID-19 vaccine. The sequences come from peripheral blood, collected 28 days after the second AZD1222 dose.

CDR3: CASRQQGVYYNEQFF. The CDR3 DNA reads as TGTGCCAGCAGACAACAGGGGGTATACTACAATGAGCAGTTCTTC. The chain couples TRBV7-9 to TRBJ2-1; 8 nucleotides align to TRBD1. Germline CDR1 and CDR2: SEHNR and FQNEAQ (reference sequence). The CDR3 is made up of 15 amino acids. With 6 bases clipped from V and 3 bases from J, the junction kept 7 bases outside the gene matches.